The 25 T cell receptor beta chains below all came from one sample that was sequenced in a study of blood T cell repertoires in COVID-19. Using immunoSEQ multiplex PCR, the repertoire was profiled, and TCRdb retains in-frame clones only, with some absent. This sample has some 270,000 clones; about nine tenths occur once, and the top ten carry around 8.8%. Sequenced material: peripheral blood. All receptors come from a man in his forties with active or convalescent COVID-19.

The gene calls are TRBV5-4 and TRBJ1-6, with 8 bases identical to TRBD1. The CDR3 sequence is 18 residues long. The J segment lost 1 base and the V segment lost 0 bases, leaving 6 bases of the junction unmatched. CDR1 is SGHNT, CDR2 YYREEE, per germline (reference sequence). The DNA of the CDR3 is TGTGCCAGCAGCTTGGTCGGACAGGGCGGGTCCTATAATTCACCCCTCCACTTT. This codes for CASSLVGQGGSYNSPLHF.

CDR3: CASSPVRENSPLHF. CDR3 DNA: TGTGCCAGCAGCCCGGTGCGGGAGAATTCACCCCTCCACTTT. This sequence joins TRBV3-1 (or the pseudogene TRBV3-2) and TRBJ1-6; D gene unclear. The germline gives CDR1 LGHDT, CDR2 YNNKEL (reference sequence). This CDR3 spans 14 amino acids. V was trimmed by 4 bases and J by 7 bases, leaving 11 bases between them.

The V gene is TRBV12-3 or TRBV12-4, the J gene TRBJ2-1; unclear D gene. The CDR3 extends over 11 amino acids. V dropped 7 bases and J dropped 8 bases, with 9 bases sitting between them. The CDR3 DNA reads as TGTGCCAGCACCTTGCGCGATGAGCAGTTCTTC. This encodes CASTLRDEQFF.

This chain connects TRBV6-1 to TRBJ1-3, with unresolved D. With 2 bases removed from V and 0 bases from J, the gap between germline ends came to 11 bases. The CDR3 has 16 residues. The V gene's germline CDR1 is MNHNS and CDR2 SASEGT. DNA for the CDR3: TGTGCCAGCAGTGAATATCAGGCCTCCTCTGGAAACACCATATATTTT. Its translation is CASSEYQASSGNTIYF.

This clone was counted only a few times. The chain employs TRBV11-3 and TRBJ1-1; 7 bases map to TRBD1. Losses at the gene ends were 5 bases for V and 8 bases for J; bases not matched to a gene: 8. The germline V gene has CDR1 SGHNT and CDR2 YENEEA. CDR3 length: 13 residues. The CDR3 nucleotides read TGTGCCAGCAGCATAGGGGGCAGCGGGGAAGCTTTCTTT. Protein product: CASSIGGSGEAFF.

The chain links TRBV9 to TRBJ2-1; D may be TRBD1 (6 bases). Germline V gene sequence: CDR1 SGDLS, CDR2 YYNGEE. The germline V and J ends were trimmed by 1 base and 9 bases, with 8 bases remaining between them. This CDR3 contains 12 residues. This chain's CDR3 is CASSVQGSEQFF. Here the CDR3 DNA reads TGTGCCAGCAGCGTACAGGGGAGTGAGCAGTTCTTC.

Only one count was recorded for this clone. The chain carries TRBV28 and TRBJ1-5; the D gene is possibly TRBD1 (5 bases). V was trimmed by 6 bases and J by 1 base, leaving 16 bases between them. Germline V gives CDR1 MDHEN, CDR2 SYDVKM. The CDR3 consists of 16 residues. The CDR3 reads CASRLLRVVSNQPQHF. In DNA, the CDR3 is TGTGCCAGCAGACTACTCAGGGTAGTAAGCAATCAGCCCCAGCATTTT.

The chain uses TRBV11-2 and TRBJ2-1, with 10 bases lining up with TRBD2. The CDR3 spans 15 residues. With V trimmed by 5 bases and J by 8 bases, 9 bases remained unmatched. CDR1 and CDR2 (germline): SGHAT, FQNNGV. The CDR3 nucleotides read TGTGCCAGCAGCGGATCCCCTAGCGGGAGAGATGAGCAGTTCTTC. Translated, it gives CASSGSPSGRDEQFF. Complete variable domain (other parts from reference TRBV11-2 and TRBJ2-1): EAGVAQSPRYKIIEKRQSVAFWCNPISGHATLYWYQQILGQGPKLLIQFQNNGVVDDSQLPKDRFSAERLKGVDSTLKIQPAKLEDSAVYLCASSGSPSGRDEQFFGPGTRLTVL.

The CDR3 reads CASSTFKSSYNSPLHF. CDR3 DNA sequence: TGTGCCAGCAGCACTTTCAAGAGCTCCTATAATTCACCCCTCCACTTT. This chain joins TRBV28 and TRBJ1-6; no definite D call. This CDR3 region has 16 residues. Germline CDR1 and CDR2: MDHEN and SYDVKM. The V gene lost 6 bases and the J gene lost 0 bases, with 12 bases spanning the gap.

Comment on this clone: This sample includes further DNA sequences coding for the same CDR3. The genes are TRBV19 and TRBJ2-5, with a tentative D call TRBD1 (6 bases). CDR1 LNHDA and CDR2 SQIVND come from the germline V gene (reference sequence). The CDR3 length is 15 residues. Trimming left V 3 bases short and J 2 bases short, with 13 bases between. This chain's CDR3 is CASSIRGHLQETQYF. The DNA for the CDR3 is TGTGCCAGTAGTATTAGGGGACACTTACAAGAGACCCAGTACTTC.

CDR3 protein: CASSEGAGDTDTQYF. CDR3 DNA: TGTGCCAGCAGTGAGGGAGCGGGAGATACAGATACGCAGTATTTT. The chain has TRBV6-1 and TRBJ2-3; 8 bases match TRBD2. The CDR3 covers 15 residues. Germline-derived CDR1 and CDR2 are MNHNS and SASEGT. V dropped 3 bases and J dropped 3; count of bases not matched to a gene: 5.

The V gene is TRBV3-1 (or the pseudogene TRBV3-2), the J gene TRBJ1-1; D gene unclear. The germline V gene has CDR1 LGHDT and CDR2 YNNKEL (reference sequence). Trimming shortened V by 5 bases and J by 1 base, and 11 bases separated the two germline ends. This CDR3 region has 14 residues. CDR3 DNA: TGTGCCAGCAGCTCCGGGGAGAAGAACACTGAAGCTTTCTTT. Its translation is CASSSGEKNTEAFF.

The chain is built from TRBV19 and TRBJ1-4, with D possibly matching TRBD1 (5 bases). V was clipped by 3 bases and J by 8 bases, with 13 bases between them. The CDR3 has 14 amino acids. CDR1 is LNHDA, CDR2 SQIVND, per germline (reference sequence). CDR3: CASSIPQGGEKLFF. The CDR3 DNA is TGTGCCAGTAGTATCCCCCAGGGTGGAGAAAAACTGTTTTTT. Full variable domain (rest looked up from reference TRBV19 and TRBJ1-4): DGGITQSPKYLFRKEGQNVTLSCEQNLNHDAMYWYRQDPGQGLRLIYYSQIVNDFQKGDIAEGYSVSREKKESFPLTVTSAQKNPTAFYLCASSIPQGGEKLFFGSGTQLSVL.

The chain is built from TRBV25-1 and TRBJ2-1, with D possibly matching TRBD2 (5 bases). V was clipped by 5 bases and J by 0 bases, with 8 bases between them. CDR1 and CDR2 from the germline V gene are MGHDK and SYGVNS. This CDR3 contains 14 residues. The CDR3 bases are TGTGCCAGCAGTCCGGGGTTCTCCTACAATGAGCAGTTCTTC. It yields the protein CASSPGFSYNEQFF.

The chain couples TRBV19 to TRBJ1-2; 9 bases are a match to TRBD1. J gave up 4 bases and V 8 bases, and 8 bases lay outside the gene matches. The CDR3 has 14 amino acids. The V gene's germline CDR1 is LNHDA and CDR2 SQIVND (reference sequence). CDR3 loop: CASDQTGGAYGYTF. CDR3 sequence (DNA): TGTGCCAGTGACCAGACAGGGGGAGCCTATGGCTACACCTTC. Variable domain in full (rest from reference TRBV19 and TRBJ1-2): DGGITQSPKYLFRKEGQNVTLSCEQNLNHDAMYWYRQDPGQGLRLIYYSQIVNDFQKGDIAEGYSVSREKKESFPLTVTSAQKNPTAFYLCASDQTGGAYGYTFGSGTRLTVV.

This CDR3 reads CASSSGTGGHNEQFF. CDR3 sequence (DNA): TGTGCCAGCAGTTCCGGGACAGGGGGGCACAATGAGCAGTTCTTC. The V and J genes are TRBV27 and TRBJ2-1, with 11 nucleotides matching TRBD1. The germline V gene has CDR1 MNHEY and CDR2 SMNVEV (reference sequence). V shed 4 bases and J 5 bases; nucleotides not matched to a gene: 4. CDR3 length: 15 residues.

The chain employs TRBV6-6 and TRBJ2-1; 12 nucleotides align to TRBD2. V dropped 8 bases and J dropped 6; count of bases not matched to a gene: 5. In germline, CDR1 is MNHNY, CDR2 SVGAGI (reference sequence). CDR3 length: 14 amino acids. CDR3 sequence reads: CASETSGGSNEQFF. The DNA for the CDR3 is TGTGCCAGCGAAACTAGCGGGGGGTCCAATGAGCAGTTCTTC.

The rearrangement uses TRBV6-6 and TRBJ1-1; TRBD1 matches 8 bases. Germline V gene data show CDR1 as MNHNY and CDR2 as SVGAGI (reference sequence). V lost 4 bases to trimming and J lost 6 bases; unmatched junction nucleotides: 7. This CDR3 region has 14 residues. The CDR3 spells CASSFTGGGSEAFF. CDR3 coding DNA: TGTGCCAGCAGTTTTACAGGGGGTGGTTCTGAAGCTTTCTTT.

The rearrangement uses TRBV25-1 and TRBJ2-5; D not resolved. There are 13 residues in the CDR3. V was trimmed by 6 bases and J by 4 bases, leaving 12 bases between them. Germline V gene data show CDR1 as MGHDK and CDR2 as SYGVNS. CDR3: CASSLDSGETQYF. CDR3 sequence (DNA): TGTGCCAGCAGCCTAGATTCGGGAGAGACCCAGTACTTC. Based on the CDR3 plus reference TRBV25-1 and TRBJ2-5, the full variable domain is EADIYQTPRYLVIGTGKKITLECSQTMGHDKMYWYQQDPGMELHLIHYSYGVNSTEKGDLSSESTVSRIRTEHFPLTLESARPSHTSQYLCASSLDSGETQYFGPGTRLLVL.

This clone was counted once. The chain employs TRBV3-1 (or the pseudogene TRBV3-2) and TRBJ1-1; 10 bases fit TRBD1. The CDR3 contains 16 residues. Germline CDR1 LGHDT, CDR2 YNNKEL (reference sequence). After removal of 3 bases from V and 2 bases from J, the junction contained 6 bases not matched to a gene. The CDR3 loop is CASSQHRDRGNTEAFF. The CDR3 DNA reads TGTGCCAGCAGCCAGCACCGGGACAGGGGAAACACTGAAGCTTTCTTT.

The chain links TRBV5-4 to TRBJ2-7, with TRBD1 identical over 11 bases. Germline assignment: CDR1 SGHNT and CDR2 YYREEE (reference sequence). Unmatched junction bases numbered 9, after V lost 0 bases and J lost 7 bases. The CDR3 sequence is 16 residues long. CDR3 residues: CASSLGGGQGAGEQYF. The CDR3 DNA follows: TGTGCCAGCAGCTTGGGAGGTGGACAGGGGGCGGGAGAGCAGTACTTC. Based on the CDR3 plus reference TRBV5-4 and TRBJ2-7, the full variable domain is ETGVTQSPTHLIKTRGQQVTLRCSSQSGHNTVSWYQQALGQGPQFIFQYYREEENGRGNFPPRFSGLQFPNYSSELNVNALELDDSALYLCASSLGGGQGAGEQYFGPGTRLTVT.

CDR3 protein: CASSVDATGYYEQYF. The CDR3 coding sequence is TGTGCCAGCAGCGTAGATGCGACAGGATACTACGAGCAGTACTTC. The V gene is TRBV9, the J gene TRBJ2-7; maybe TRBD1 (6 bases). Germline V lookup: CDR1 SGDLS, CDR2 YYNGEE. The CDR3 sequence is 15 residues long. V lost 0 bases, J lost 3 bases, and 13 bases lay in between.

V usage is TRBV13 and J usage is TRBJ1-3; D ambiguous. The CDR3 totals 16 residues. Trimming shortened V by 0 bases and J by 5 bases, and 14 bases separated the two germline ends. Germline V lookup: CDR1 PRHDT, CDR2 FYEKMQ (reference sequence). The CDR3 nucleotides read TGTGCCAGCAGCTTAGGGCGGTCCGTAGCACGAAACACCATATATTTT. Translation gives CASSLGRSVARNTIYF.

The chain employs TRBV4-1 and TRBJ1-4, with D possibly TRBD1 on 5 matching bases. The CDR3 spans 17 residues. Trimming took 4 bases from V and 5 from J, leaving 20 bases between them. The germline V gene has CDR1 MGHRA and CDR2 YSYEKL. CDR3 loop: CASSLTLGGGRNEKLFF. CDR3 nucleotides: TGCGCCAGCAGCCTCACATTGGGGGGGGGTAGAAATGAAAAACTGTTTTTT.

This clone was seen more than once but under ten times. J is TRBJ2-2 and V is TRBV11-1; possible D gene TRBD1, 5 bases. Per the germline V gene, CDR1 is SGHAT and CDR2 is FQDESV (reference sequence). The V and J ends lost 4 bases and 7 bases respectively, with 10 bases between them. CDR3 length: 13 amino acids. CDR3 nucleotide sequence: TGTGCCAGCAGCTACCTCAGGGTCGGGGAGCTGTTTTTT. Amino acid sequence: CASSYLRVGELFF.